This TCR beta chain was documented in a study of T cell repertoires in cytomegalovirus infection. This clonotype was found once. CDR1 LNHDA and CDR2 SQIVND come from the germline V gene (reference sequence). The CDR3 sequence is 13 residues long. V gave up 7 bases and J gave up 5 bases; unmatched junction bases: 5. Via MiXCR, TCRdb re-called the reads, giving one row per CDR3 protein. The data contain about 740,000 distinct CDR3 sequences, roughly a third of them seen just once; the ten biggest clones take up under 3.5%. This receptor was taken from a human donor in good health (CMV status not recorded). Some clones in this sample may be carry-over from other donors' samples. The sequenced sample consisted of PBMCs. V gene TRBV19 combines with J gene TRBJ1-1; 9 bases line up with TRBD1. CDR3 in DNA: TGTGCCAGTACCGGACAGGGGCGGACTGAAGCTTTCTTT. Encoded protein: CASTGQGRTEAFF.